This is a list of T cell receptor beta chains from one sample in a study of T cells in Graves' hyperthyroidism and ophthalmopathy. One entry per CDR3 protein, called by TCRdb with MiXCR from the multiplex PCR reads. The sample carries 500,000 to 600,000 distinct CDR3 sequences, roughly a sixth recorded once. The specimen was blood. The origin of the receptors is a young woman with Graves' hyperthyroidism. Both conserved end residues are part of each CDR3. The order of the fields is D gene, clone size, J gene, V gene, CDR3 protein, CDR3 DNA. The D gene is left open where the match is weak. Clone size is stated in some rows and not others, as once, few, many or a class when expanded.

>TRBD2|few|TRBJ2-3|TRBV20-1
CSARALAGGITDTQYF
TGCAGTGCTAGGGCCCTAGCGGGGGGGATCACAGATACGCAGTATTTT
>NA|NA|TRBJ2-7|TRBV28
CASSIRQGPYEQYF
TGTGCCAGTAGTATTCGGCAGGGCCCCTACGAGCAGTACTTC
>NA|NA|TRBJ1-3|TRBV6-1
CASSPLRMSGNTIYF
TGTGCCAGCAGCCCCCTAAGGATGTCTGGAAACACCATATATTTT
>NA|NA|TRBJ2-7|TRBV5-1
CASTPDIGYEQYF
TGCGCCAGCACCCCGGACATCGGGTACGAGCAGTACTTC
>TRBD1|few|TRBJ2-5|TRBV30
CAWGQGAETQYF
TGTGCCTGGGGACAGGGGGCGGAGACCCAGTACTTC
>TRBD2|NA|TRBJ2-1|TRBV15
CATSGGLAVVNEQFF
TGTGCCACCAGCGGTGGACTAGCGGTTGTTAATGAGCAGTTCTTC
>NA|many|TRBJ1-1|TRBV5-1
CASQLGGMNTEAFF
TGCGCCAGCCAGCTGGGAGGCATGAACACTGAAGCTTTCTTT
>NA|many|TRBJ2-1|TRBV6-4
CASSETGGSYNEQFF
TGTGCCAGCAGTGAGACAGGCGGGTCCTACAATGAGCAGTTCTTC
>TRBD2|many|TRBJ2-1|TRBV11-3
CASSLGGTNNEQFF
TGTGCCAGCAGCTTAGGGGGGACTAACAATGAGCAGTTCTTC
>NA|few|TRBJ1-2|TRBV28
CASSFNNYGCTF
TGTGCCAGCAGTTTTAATAACTATGGCTGCACCTTC
>TRBD1|NA|TRBJ2-5|TRBV2
CASRGTAAQETQYF
TGTGCCAGCAGGGGGACAGCGGCTCAAGAGACCCAGTACTTC
>NA|many|TRBJ2-7|TRBV28
CASSLSLASHEQYF
TGTGCCAGCAGTTTAAGCCTAGCTTCCCACGAGCAGTACTTC
>NA|many|TRBJ2-6|TRBV3-1
CASSQDDAHSF
TGTGCCAGCAGCCAAGATGACGCCCATTCTTTC
>NA|many|TRBJ2-5|TRBV7-9
CASSLIAGLPQETQYF
TGTGCCAGCAGCTTAATTGCTGGGCTCCCACAAGAGACCCAGTACTTC
>NA|few|TRBJ1-4|TRBV5-1
CASSPRGTATNEKLFF
TGCGCCAGCAGCCCGCGGGGGACGGCGACTAATGAAAAACTGTTTTTT
>TRBD1|NA|TRBJ1-3|TRBV5-1
CASSLDRGTGNTIYF
TGCGCCAGCAGCTTGGACAGGGGCACTGGAAACACCATATATTTT
>NA|few|TRBJ1-6|TRBV6-5
CASSYSRGLGQGNSPLHF
TGTGCCAGCAGTTACTCGAGGGGTTTGGGCCAGGGTAATTCACCCCTCCACTTT